The 26 T cell receptor beta chains in this list originate from one sample, sequenced in a study of identical twins. TCRdb redid the calling of the 5' RACE reads with MiXCR, one entry per CDR3 protein. The sample includes some 1,700,000 distinct CDR3 sequences, around a third of them seen just once. Material: cord blood. All receptors derive from a newborn girl in good health.

CDR3: CAISAGQGHTGELFF. CDR3 nucleotide sequence: TGTGCCATCAGTGCGGGACAGGGGCACACCGGGGAGCTGTTTTTT. The genes are TRBV10-3 and TRBJ2-2, with 10 bases matching TRBD1. This CDR3 contains 15 residues. Germline lookup yields CDR1 ENHRY and CDR2 SYGVKD. V gave up 4 bases and J gave up 3 bases; unmatched junction bases: 2.

The rearrangement joins TRBV18 to TRBJ1-1; the match to TRBD1 covers 10 bases. The CDR3 contains 15 residues. Looked up from germline, CDR1 is KGHSH and CDR2 is LQKENI. V lost 3 bases, J lost 6 bases, and 7 bases stayed unmatched. CDR3 sequence reads: CASSPMTGGKAEAFF. CDR3 DNA sequence: TGTGCCAGCTCACCTATGACAGGGGGCAAGGCTGAAGCTTTCTTT.

For this clonotype: At one end the junction does not follow the germline gene, possibly because of a read error. J is TRBJ2-5 and V is TRBV15; D ambiguous. The germline V gene encodes CDR1 LNHNV and CDR2 YYDKDF (reference sequence). The CDR3 sequence is 11 residues long. The CDR3 loop is CATMVQEAQYF. CDR3 in DNA: TGTGCCACCATGGTACAAGAGGCCCAGTACTTC.

As regards this clonotype: The junction shows a germline mismatch at one end, possibly a read error. This rearrangement joins TRBV2 to TRBJ2-1; the D gene is possibly TRBD2 (6 bases). The CDR3 contains 16 residues. CDR1 and CDR2 (germline): SNHLY, FYNNEI. The CDR3 DNA reads as TGTGACAGCAGTGAAGGGACTCGAAGCTCCTACAATGAGCAGTTCTTC. Translating it yields CDSSEGTRSSYNEQFF.

The chain is built from TRBV6-5 and TRBJ2-5; D not certain. Germline CDR1 reads MNHEY; CDR2 reads SVGAGI. The CDR3 has 13 amino acids. Trimming cost V 2 bases and J 5 bases, with 9 bases left between them. DNA of the CDR3: TGTGCCAGCAGTTACAGCTCTTGGGAGACCCAGTACTTC. Its protein product is CASSYSSWETQYF.

The chain combines TRBV19 with TRBJ2-5; 13 bases agree with TRBD2. The J call could be wrong; TRBJ2-7 is a better fit for the DNA end. Per germline, CDR1 LNHDA and CDR2 SQIVND (reference sequence). The CDR3 has 16 amino acids. CDR3 protein: CASSSTRTSGGYEQYF. CDR3 bases: TGTGCCAGTAGTTCAACCCGGACTAGCGGGGGCTACGAGCAGTACTTC.

V and J are TRBV6-6 and TRBJ1-3; tentatively, D is TRBD1 (6 bases). The CDR3 contains 13 residues. Trimming cost V 5 bases and J 3 bases, with 8 bases left between them. Germline CDR1 and CDR2: MNHNY and SVGAGI (reference sequence). The CDR3 bases are TGTGCCAGCAGTGCAGGGGTTGGAAACACCATATATTTT. This encodes CASSAGVGNTIYF.

The table lists this clonotype with a few counts. The gene calls are TRBV7-2 and TRBJ2-7, with D tentatively TRBD1 or TRBD2 (8 bases each). The germline gives CDR1 SGHTA, CDR2 FQGNSA. V lost 5 bases to trimming and J lost 3 bases, with 20 bases between them. This CDR3 contains 16 residues. DNA for the CDR3: TGTGCCAGCAGCCCCCAGTTAGCGGGGACAGGCTACGAGCAGTACTTC. This codes for CASSPQLAGTGYEQYF.

The chain has TRBV3-1 and TRBJ2-3; the D gene is possibly TRBD2 (5 bases). Germline CDR1 is LGHDT and CDR2 is YNNKEL (reference sequence). V was trimmed by 4 bases and J by 2 bases, leaving 16 bases between them. The CDR3 runs 16 residues. In nucleotides, the CDR3 is TGTGCCAGCAGCCGGCCGGAGATCGGGGTCACAGATACGCAGTATTTT. Its protein product is CASSRPEIGVTDTQYF.

This chain uses TRBV24-1 with TRBJ2-1; 7 nucleotides align to TRBD1. In germline, CDR1 is KGHDR, CDR2 SFDVKD. This CDR3 has 16 residues. J gave up 6 bases and V 4 bases, and 11 bases lay outside the gene matches. CDR3 in DNA: TGTGCCACCAGTGAGCTGACAGGGACCCTCGGCAATGAGCAGTTCTTC. Protein sequence: CATSELTGTLGNEQFF.

The CDR3 DNA follows: TGTGCCAGCAGTTACCAACCTCCCGGGACGCGAGAGACCCAGTACTTC. This sequence encodes CASSYQPPGTRETQYF. The V gene is TRBV6-2 or TRBV6-3, the J gene TRBJ2-7, with D perhaps given as TRBD1 or TRBD2 (5 bases each). The assigned J gene may be wrong: the sequence end matches TRBJ2-5 better. This CDR3 region has 16 residues. In germline, CDR1 is MNHEY, CDR2 SVGEGT.

This clonotype has only one observation. A much larger clone lies one base from this, so it may be a read error. The chain combines TRBV20-1 with TRBJ2-1; 13 bases fit TRBD2. Germline V CDR1 and CDR2: DFQATT, SNEGSKA (reference sequence). The CDR3 is made up of 17 amino acids. J was trimmed by 4 bases and V by 4 bases; bases with no gene match: 10. CDR3 DNA sequence: TGCAGTGCTAACCGACTAGCGGGGGGCCGAAGTTACAATGAGCAGTTCTTC. This codes for CSANRLAGGRSYNEQFF.

This clonotype was counted only a few times. The CDR3 protein is CASSLSGGGFGYTF. The CDR3 DNA reads TGTGCCAGCAGTTTATCGGGAGGGGGCTTTGGCTACACCTTC. J is TRBJ1-2 and V is TRBV27; TRBD1 matches 7 bases. V was pared by 0 bases and J by 7 bases, with 5 bases of the junction left unmatched. The CDR3 extends over 14 amino acids. Germline V gives CDR1 MNHEY, CDR2 SMNVEV (reference sequence).

This clonotype showed up just a few times. The chain carries TRBV15 and TRBJ2-1, with unresolved D. Germline V gene sequence: CDR1 LNHNV, CDR2 YYDKDF (reference sequence). V was clipped by 0 bases and J by 6 bases, with 9 bases between them. The length of the CDR3 is 14 residues. The CDR3, as DNA: TGTGCCACCAGCAGAGATCACTACCCCAATGAGCAGTTCTTC. Translation gives CATSRDHYPNEQFF.

As to this clonotype: This sequence may be a read error, since a much larger clone differs from it by one base. DNA of the CDR3: TGTGCCTTCGGGGGGGGCTCCTACAATGAGCAGTTCTTC. Translating gives CAFGGGSYNEQFF. V gene TRBV10-3 combines with J gene TRBJ2-1, with 8 nucleotides matching TRBD2. Germline CDR1 reads ENHRY; CDR2 reads SYGVKD. The CDR3 is made up of 13 amino acids. V lost 11 bases, J lost 0 bases, and 3 bases stayed unmatched.

This clonotype was counted a few times. The chain uses TRBV20-1 and TRBJ2-1; D unresolved. This CDR3 comprises 15 residues. V gave up 1 base and J gave up 9 bases, with 19 bases separating them. The germline gives CDR1 DFQATT, CDR2 SNEGSKA (reference sequence). CDR3: CSARGLPVLGREQFF. CDR3 nucleotides: TGCAGTGCTAGAGGACTTCCGGTCCTTGGGCGTGAGCAGTTCTTC.

The genes are TRBV7-2 and TRBJ2-2, with a weak D call TRBD2 (6 bases). The germline CDR1 and CDR2 sequences are SGHTA and FQGNSA. Trimming shortened V by 1 base and J by 4 bases, and 10 bases separated the two germline ends. The CDR3 loop spans 15 amino acids. The CDR3 bases are TGTGCCAGCAGCTTAGGCGGGGCGTTCACCGGGGAGCTGTTTTTT. Residues: CASSLGGAFTGELFF.

Only one count was recorded for this clonotype. The chain carries TRBV3-1 and TRBJ2-1; TRBD2 aligns across 8 bases. J was trimmed by 0 bases and V by 4 bases; bases with no gene match: 8. CDR1 and CDR2 from the germline V gene are LGHDT and YNNKEL (reference sequence). The CDR3 runs to 17 residues. The CDR3: CASSRSAGGLSYNEQFF. CDR3 coding DNA: TGTGCCAGCAGCCGCTCGGCGGGGGGCCTCTCCTACAATGAGCAGTTCTTC.

On this clonotype itself: The junction does not match germline at one end; this may be a read error. The chain couples TRBV27 to TRBJ2-3; 9 bases align to TRBD2. Germline CDR1 MNHEY, CDR2 SMNVEV (reference sequence). CDR3 length: 17 residues. The CDR3 protein is CACSLLGVAGVRDTQYF. CDR3 sequence (DNA): TGTGCCTGCAGTCTCCTGGGGGTAGCGGGAGTTCGCGATACGCAGTATTTT.

The V and J genes are TRBV12-3 or TRBV12-4 and TRBJ1-1, with TRBD1 matching 7 bases. The CDR3 is made up of 12 amino acids. V was pared by 5 bases and J by 6 bases, with 3 bases of the junction left unmatched. CDR3 amino acids: CASSDDRAEAFF. Here the CDR3 DNA reads TGTGCCAGCAGTGACGACAGGGCTGAAGCTTTCTTT.

This chain uses TRBV10-3 with TRBJ2-2; D may be TRBD2 (7 bases). This CDR3 has 14 residues. With 8 bases removed from V and 3 bases from J, the gap between germline ends came to 13 bases. Germline V lookup: CDR1 ENHRY, CDR2 SYGVKD. CDR3 in DNA: TGTGCCATCGCCACAGGGAGGGACACCGGGGAGCTGTTTTTT. Protein sequence: CAIATGRDTGELFF.

Worth noting for this clonotype: The junction differs from germline at one of its ends, possibly a read error. This CDR3 is CATTTSANEQVF. In DNA form, the CDR3 reads TGTGCCACTACGACTAGCGCCAATGAGCAGGTCTTC. This chain connects TRBV10-3 to TRBJ2-1; 8 positions match TRBD2. This CDR3 contains 12 residues. Germline lookup yields CDR1 ENHRY and CDR2 SYGVKD.

This rearrangement joins TRBV5-1 to TRBJ2-2, with a tentative D call TRBD2 (7 bases). The CDR3 contains 18 residues. V was cut by 0 bases and J by 0 bases, with 15 bases left in between. The germline V gene has CDR1 SGHRS and CDR2 YFSETQ. The CDR3 is CASSLARGGRTNTGELFF. CDR3 nucleotides: TGCGCCAGCAGCTTGGCCAGGGGCGGGAGAACGAACACCGGGGAGCTGTTTTTT.

The chain carries TRBV7-8 and TRBJ2-7; D perhaps matches TRBD2 (6 bases). Trimming pared 1 base from V and 2 bases from J, leaving 12 bases between. The length of the CDR3 is 15 residues. CDR1 and CDR2 (germline): SGHVS, FQNEAQ. CDR3 sequence reads: CASSLGLGGTYEQYF. DNA of the CDR3: TGTGCCAGCAGCTTAGGTCTTGGGGGGACCTACGAGCAGTACTTC.

This rearrangement joins TRBV7-8 to TRBJ2-1, with TRBD2 matching over 13 bases. In germline, CDR1 is SGHVS, CDR2 FQNEAQ. This CDR3 comprises 17 residues. The junction had 9 bases not matched to a gene; V was cut back by 5 bases and J by 5 bases. Here the CDR3 reads CASSPGLAGALNNEQFF. The CDR3 DNA reads as TGTGCCAGCAGCCCCGGACTAGCGGGAGCGTTGAACAATGAGCAGTTCTTC.

The chain carries TRBV20-1 and TRBJ1-2; D remains unclear. CDR1 DFQATT and CDR2 SNEGSKA come from the germline V gene (reference sequence). With 0 bases removed from V and 7 bases from J, the gap between germline ends came to 12 bases. CDR3 length: 13 amino acids. The CDR3 sequence is CSARDATSCGYTF. The CDR3 DNA is TGCAGTGCTAGAGATGCAACCTCCTGTGGCTACACCTTC.